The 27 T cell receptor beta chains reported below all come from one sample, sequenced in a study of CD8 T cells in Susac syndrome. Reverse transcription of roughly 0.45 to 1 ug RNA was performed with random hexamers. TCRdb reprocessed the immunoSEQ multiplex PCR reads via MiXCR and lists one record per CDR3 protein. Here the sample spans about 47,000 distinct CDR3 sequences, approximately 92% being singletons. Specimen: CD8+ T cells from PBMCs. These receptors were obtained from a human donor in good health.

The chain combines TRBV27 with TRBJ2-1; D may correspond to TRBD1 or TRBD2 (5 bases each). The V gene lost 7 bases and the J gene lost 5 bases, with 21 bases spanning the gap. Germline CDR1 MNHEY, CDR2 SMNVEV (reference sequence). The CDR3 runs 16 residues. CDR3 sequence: CASTTNGGLIHNEQFF. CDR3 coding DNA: TGTGCCAGCACTACTAATGGGGGTCTTATACACAATGAGCAGTTCTTC.

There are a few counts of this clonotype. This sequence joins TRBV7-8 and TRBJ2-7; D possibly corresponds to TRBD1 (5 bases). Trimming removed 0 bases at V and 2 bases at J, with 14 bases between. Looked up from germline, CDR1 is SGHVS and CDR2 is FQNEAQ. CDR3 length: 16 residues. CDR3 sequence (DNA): TGTGCCAGCAGCTTAGCGCTTTTGGGGCAGGCCTACGAGCAGTACTTC. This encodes CASSLALLGQAYEQYF.

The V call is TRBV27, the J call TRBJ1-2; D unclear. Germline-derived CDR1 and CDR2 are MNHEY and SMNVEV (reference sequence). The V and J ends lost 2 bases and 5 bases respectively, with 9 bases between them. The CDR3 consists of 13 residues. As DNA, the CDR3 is TGTGCCAGCAGTTTAGGGCAATCTTATGGCTACACCTTC. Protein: CASSLGQSYGYTF.

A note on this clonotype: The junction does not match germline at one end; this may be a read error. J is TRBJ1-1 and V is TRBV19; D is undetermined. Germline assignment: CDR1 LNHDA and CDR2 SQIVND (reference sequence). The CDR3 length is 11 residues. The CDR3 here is CASSPSTVAFF. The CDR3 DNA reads TGTGCCAGTAGCCCGAGCACTGTAGCTTTCTTT.

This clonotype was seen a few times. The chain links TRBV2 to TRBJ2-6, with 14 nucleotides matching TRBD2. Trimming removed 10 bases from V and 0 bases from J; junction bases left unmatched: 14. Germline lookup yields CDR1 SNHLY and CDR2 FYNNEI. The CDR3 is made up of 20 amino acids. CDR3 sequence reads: CATRGLAGGQTTSGANVLTF. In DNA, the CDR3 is TGTGCCACCCGAGGACTAGCGGGAGGCCAGACTACCTCTGGGGCCAACGTCCTGACTTTC.

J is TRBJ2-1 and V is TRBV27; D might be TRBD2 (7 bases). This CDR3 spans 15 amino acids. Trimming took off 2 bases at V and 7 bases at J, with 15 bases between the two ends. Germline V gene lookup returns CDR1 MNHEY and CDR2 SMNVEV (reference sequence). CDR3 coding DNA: TGTGCCAGCAGTTTAAGGGGGGAGGGCTTTAATGAGCAGTTCTTC. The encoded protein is CASSLRGEGFNEQFF.

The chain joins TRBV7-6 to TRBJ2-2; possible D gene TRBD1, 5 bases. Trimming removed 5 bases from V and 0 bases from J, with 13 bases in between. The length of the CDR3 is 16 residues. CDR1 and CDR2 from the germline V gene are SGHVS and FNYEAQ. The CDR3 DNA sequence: TGTGCCAGCAGCCCGACAGCGTTTACGAACACCGGGGAGCTGTTTTTT. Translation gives CASSPTAFTNTGELFF.

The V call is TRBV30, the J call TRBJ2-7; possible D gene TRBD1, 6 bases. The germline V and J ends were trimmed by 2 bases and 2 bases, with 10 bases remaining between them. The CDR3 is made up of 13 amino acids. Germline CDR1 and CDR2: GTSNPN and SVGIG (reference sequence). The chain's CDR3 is CAWSTGDTYEQYF. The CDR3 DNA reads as TGTGCCTGGAGTACCGGGGACACCTACGAGCAGTACTTC. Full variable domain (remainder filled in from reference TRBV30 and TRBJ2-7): SQTIHQWPATLVQPVGSPLSLECTVEGTSNPNLYWYRQAAGRGLQLLFYSVGIGQISSEVPQNLSASRPQDRQFILSSKKLLLSDSGFYLCAWSTGDTYEQYFGPGTRLTVT.

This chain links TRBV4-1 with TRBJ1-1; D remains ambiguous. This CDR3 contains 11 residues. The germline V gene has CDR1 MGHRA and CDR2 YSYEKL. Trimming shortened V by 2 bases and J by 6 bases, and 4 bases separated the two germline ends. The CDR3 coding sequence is TGCGCCAGCAGCCAATCCTCTGAAGCTTTCTTT. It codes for CASSQSSEAFF.

CDR3 nucleotides: TGTGCCAGCAGCTTAGAACGGGACACCGGGGAGCTGTTTTTT. It encodes CASSLERDTGELFF. The chain uses TRBV7-2 and TRBJ2-2; D is undetermined. Germline V gene sequence: CDR1 SGHTA, CDR2 FQGNSA. The V end lost 1 base, the J end lost 3 bases, and 6 bases lay between the germline ends. The CDR3 length is 14 residues.

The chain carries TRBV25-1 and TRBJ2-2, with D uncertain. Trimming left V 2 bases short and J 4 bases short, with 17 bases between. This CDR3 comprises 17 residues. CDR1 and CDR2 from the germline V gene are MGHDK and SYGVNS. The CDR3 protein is CASSEGIALYSTGELFF. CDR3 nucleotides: TGTGCCAGCAGTGAAGGAATAGCTCTGTACTCCACCGGGGAGCTGTTTTTT.

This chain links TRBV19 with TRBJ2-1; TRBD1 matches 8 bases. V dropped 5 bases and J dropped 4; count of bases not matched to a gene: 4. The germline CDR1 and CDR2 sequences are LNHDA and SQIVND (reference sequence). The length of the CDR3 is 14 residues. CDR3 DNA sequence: TGTGCCAGTAGTGATGGACAGGGATACAATGAGCAGTTCTTC. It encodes CASSDGQGYNEQFF.

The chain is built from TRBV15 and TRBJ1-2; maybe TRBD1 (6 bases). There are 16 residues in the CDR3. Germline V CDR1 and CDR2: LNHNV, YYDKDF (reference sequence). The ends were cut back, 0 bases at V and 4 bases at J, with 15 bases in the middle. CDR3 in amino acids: CATSRDSSGHSYGYTF. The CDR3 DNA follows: TGTGCCACCAGCAGAGATAGTTCGGGACACAGCTATGGCTACACCTTC.

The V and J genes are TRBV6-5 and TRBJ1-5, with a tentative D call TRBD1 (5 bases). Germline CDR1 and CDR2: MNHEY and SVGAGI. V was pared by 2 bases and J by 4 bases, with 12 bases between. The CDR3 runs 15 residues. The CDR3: CASSYASGGNQPQHF. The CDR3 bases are TGTGCCAGCAGTTACGCGTCTGGGGGAAATCAGCCCCAGCATTTT.

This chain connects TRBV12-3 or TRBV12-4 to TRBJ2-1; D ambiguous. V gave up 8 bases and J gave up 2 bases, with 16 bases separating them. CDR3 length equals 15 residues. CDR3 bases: TGTGCCAGCTTTTCCAGTCGGACGACCTACAATGAGCAGTTCTTC. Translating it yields CASFSSRTTYNEQFF.

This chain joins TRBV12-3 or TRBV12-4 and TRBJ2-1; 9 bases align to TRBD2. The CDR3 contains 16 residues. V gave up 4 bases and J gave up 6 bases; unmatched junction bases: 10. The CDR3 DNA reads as TGTGCCAGCAGTTGGTGGAGAGCGGGAGGATTCAATGAGCAGTTCTTC. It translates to CASSWWRAGGFNEQFF.

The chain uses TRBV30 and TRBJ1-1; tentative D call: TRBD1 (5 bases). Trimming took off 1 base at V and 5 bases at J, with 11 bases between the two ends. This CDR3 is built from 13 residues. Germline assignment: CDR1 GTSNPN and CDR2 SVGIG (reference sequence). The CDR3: CAWSGPEGTEAFF. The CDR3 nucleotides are TGTGCCTGGAGTGGTCCCGAGGGGACTGAAGCTTTCTTT. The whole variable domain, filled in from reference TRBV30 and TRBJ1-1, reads SQTIHQWPATLVQPVGSPLSLECTVEGTSNPNLYWYRQAAGRGLQLLFYSVGIGQISSEVPQNLSASRPQDRQFILSSKKLLLSDSGFYLCAWSGPEGTEAFFGQGTRLTVV.

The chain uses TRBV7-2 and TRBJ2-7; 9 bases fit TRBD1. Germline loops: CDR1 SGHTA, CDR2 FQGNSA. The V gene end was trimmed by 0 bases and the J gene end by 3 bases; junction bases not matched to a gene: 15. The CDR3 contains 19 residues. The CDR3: CASSLASTGGEYWRYEQYF. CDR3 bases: TGTGCCAGCAGCTTAGCGTCGACAGGGGGAGAATACTGGCGCTACGAGCAGTACTTC.

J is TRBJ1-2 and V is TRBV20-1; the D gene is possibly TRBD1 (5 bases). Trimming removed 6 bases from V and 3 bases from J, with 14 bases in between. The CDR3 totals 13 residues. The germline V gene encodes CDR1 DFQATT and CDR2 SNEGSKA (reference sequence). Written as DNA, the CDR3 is TGCAGTGCATGGGGACGGGGTGACTATGGCTACACCTTC. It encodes CSAWGRGDYGYTF.

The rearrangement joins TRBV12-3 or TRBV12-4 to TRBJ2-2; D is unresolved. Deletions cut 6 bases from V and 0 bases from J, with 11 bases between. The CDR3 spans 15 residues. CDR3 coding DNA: TGTGCCAGCAGCCCCGGTGTGACGAACACCGGGGAGCTGTTTTTT. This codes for CASSPGVTNTGELFF.

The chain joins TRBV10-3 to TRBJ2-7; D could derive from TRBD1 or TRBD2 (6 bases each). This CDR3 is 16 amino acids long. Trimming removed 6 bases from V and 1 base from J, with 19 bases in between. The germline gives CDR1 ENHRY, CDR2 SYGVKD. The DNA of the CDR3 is TGTGCCATCAGCTTTGGAGGGGACAAAATATCCTACGAGCAGTACTTC. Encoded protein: CAISFGGDKISYEQYF.

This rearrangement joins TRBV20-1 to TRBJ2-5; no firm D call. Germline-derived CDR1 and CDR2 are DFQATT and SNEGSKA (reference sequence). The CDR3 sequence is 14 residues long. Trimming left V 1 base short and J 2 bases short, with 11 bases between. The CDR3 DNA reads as TGCAGTGCTAGAGCCCCAAGCCCTCAAGAGACCCAGTACTTC. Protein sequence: CSARAPSPQETQYF.

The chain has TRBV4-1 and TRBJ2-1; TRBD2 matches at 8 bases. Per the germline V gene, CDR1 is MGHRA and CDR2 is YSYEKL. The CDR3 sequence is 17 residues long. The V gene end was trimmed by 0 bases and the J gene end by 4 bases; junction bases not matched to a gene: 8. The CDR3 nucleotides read TGCGCCAGCAGCCAAGATAGAGTAGCGGGGACATACAATGAGCAGTTCTTC. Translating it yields CASSQDRVAGTYNEQFF.

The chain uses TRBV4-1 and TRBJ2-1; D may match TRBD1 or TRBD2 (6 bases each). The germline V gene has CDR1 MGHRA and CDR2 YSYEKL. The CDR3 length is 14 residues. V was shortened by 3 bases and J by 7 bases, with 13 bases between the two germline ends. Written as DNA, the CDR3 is TGCGCCAGCAGCCAGACTCAGGGGAGGAATGAGCAGTTCTTC. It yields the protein CASSQTQGRNEQFF.

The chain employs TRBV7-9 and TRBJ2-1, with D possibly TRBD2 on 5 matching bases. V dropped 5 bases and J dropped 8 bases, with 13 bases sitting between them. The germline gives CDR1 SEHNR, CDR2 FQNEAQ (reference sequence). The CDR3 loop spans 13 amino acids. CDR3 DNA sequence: TGTGCCAGCAGCAAGACCGGGATCCATGAGCAGTTCTTC. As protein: CASSKTGIHEQFF.

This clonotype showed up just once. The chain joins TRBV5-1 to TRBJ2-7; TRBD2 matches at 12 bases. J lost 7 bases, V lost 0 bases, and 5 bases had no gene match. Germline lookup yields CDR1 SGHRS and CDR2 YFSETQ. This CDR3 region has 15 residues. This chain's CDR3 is CASSLGLAGEEEQYF. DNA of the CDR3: TGCGCCAGCAGCTTGGGACTAGCGGGAGAAGAAGAGCAGTACTTC.

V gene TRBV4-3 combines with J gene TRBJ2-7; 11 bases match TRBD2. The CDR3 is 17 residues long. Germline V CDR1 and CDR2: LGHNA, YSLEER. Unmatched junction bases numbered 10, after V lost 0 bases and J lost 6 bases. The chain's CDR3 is CASSQDFGTSGIPEQYF. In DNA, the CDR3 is TGCGCCAGCAGCCAAGATTTCGGGACTAGCGGAATACCCGAGCAGTACTTC.